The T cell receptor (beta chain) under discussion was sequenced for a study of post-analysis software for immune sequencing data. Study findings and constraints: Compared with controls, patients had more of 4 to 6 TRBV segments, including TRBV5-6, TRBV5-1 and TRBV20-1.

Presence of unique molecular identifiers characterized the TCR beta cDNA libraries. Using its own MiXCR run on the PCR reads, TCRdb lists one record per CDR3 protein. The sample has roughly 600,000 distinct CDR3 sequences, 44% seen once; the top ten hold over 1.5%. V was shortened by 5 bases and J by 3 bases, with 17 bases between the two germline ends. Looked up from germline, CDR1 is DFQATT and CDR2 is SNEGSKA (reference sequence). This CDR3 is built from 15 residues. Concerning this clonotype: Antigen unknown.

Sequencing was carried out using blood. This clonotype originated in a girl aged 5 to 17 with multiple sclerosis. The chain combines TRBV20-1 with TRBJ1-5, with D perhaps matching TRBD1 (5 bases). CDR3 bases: TGCAGTGCTCTCCTCGACGGAGGGGCCAATCAGCCCCAGCATTTT. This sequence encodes CSALLDGGANQPQHF.